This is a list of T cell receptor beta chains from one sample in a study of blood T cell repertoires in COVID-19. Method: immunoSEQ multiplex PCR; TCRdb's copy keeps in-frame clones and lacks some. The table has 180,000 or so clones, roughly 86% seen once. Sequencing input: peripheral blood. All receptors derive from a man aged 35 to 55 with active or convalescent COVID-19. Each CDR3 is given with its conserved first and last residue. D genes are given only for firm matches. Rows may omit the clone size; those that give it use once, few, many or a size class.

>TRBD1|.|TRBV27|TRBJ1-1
CASSPDRFTEAFF
TGTGCCAGCAGCCCGGACAGGTTCACTGAAGCTTTCTTT
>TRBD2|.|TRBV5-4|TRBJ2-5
CASSLWGGLGGETQYF
TGTGCCAGCAGCTTGTGGGGGGGACTAGGAGGCGAGACCCAGTACTTC
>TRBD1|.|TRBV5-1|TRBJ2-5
CASSPGQNQETQYF
TGCGCCAGCAGCCCGGGACAGAACCAAGAGACCCAGTACTTC
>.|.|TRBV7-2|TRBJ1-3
CASSPRGSGNTIYF
TGTGCCAGCAGCCCCAGGGGCTCTGGAAACACCATATATTTT
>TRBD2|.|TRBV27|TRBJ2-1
CASSSAGGTAYNEQFF
TGTGCCAGCAGTTCTGCCGGGGGGACGGCCTACAATGAGCAGTTCTTC
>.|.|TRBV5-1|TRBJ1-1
CASSPRTATLNTEAFF
TGCGCCAGCAGCCCTCGGACAGCAACCTTGAACACTGAAGCTTTCTTT
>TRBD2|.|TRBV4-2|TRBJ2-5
CASSPNSGGAVETQYF
TGTGCCAGCAGCCCCAACAGCGGGGGGGCCGTTGAGACCCAGTACTTC
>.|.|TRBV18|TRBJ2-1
CASSDRQNEQFF
TGTGCCAGCTCAGATCGACAGAATGAGCAGTTCTTC
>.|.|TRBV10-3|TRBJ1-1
CATTPVALTYTEAFF
TGTGCCACCACCCCCGTCGCACTCACCTACACTGAAGCTTTCTTT
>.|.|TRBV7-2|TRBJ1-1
CASSTGGGGLTEAFF
TGTGCCAGCAGCACGGGGGGCGGCGGGCTGACTGAAGCTTTCTTT
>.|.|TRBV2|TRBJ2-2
CASSEALWTGELFF
TGTGCCAGCAGTGAAGCACTTTGGACCGGGGAGCTGTTTTTT
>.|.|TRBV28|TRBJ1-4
CASRPYSAANEKLFF
TGTGCCAGCAGACCCTATAGCGCGGCTAATGAAAAACTGTTTTTT
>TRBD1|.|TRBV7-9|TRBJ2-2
CASSPRQGADTGELFF
TGTGCCAGCAGCCCACGACAGGGGGCGGACACCGGGGAGCTGTTTTTT
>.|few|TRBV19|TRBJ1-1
CASSETGLRREAFF
TGTGCCAGTAGCGAAACAGGGTTACGCCGTGAAGCTTTCTTT
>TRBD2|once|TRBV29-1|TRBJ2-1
CSVAPRGGYNEQFF
TGCAGCGTTGCACCCCGGGGGGGGTACAATGAGCAGTTCTTC
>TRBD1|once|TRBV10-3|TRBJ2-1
CAISGQGGNEQFF
TGTGCCATCTCGGGACAGGGGGGAAATGAGCAGTTCTTC
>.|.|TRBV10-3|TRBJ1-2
CAISESTQGYTF
TGTGCCATCAGTGAGTCCACACAGGGCTACACCTTC
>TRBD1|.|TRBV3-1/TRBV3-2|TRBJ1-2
CASSQSISKTGVGYTF
TGTGCCAGCAGCCAATCGATATCTAAAACAGGGGTTGGCTACACCTTC
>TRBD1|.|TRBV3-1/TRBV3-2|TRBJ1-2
CASRQQGAKGGYTF
TGTGCCAGCAGACAACAGGGGGCGAAAGGTGGCTACACCTTC
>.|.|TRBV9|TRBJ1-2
CASSDTKIFYGYTF
TGTGCCAGCAGCGACACGAAAATATTCTATGGCTACACCTTC
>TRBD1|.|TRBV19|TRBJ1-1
CASSTTGGTTEAFF
TGTGCCAGTAGTACGACAGGGGGGACCACTGAAGCTTTCTTT
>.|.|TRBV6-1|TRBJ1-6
CASSEGTDNSPLHF
TGTGCCAGCAGTGAAGGGACAGATAATTCACCCCTCCACTTT
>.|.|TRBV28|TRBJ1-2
CASMGGYGYGYTF
TGTGCCAGCATGGGGGGGTACGGCTATGGCTACACCTTC
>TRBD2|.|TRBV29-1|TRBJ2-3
CSVEDSGAYPPDTQYF
TGCAGCGTTGAAGATAGCGGGGCCTACCCGCCAGATACGCAGTATTTT
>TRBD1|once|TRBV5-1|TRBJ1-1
CASSSPGARGLTEAFF
TGCGCCAGCAGCTCCCCGGGGGCCAGGGGGCTGACTGAAGCTTTCTTT
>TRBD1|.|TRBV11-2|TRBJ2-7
CASSGLRGQGAYEQYF
TGTGCCAGCAGCGGATTAAGGGGGCAGGGGGCCTACGAGCAGTACTTC
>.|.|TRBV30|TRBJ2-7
CAWSQGYEQYF
TGTGCCTGGAGTCAGGGCTACGAGCAGTACTTC
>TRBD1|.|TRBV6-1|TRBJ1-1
CASSVGTGVSNTEAFF
TGTGCCAGCAGTGTCGGGACAGGGGTATCGAACACTGAAGCTTTCTTT
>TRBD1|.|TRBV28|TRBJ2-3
CASSFWQGAPQEADTQYF
TGTGCCAGCAGTTTTTGGCAGGGGGCGCCCCAAGAGGCAGATACGCAGTATTTT
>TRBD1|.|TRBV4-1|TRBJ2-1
CASSQGQGTYNEQFF
TGCGCCAGCAGCCAAGGACAGGGTACCTACAATGAGCAGTTCTTC
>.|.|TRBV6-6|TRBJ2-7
CASSTRDMNEQYF
TGTGCCAGCAGTACCCGGGACATGAACGAGCAGTACTTC
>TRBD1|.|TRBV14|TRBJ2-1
CASSRLDRGGLNEQFF
TGTGCCAGCAGCCGCCTCGACAGGGGAGGATTGAATGAGCAGTTCTTC
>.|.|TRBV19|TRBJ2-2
CASSPGMAGELFF
TGTGCCAGTAGTCCAGGGATGGCCGGGGAGCTGTTTTTT
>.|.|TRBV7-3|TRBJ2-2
CASSFVPQTNTGELFF
TGTGCCAGCAGCTTTGTGCCACAGACAAACACCGGGGAGCTGTTTTTT
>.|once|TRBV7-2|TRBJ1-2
CASSLGEEDYGYTF
TGTGCCAGCAGCTTAGGGGAGGAGGACTATGGCTACACCTTC
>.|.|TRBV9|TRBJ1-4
CASSPTGLGGEKLFF
TGTGCCAGCAGCCCAACAGGGCTTGGGGGTGAAAAACTGTTTTTT